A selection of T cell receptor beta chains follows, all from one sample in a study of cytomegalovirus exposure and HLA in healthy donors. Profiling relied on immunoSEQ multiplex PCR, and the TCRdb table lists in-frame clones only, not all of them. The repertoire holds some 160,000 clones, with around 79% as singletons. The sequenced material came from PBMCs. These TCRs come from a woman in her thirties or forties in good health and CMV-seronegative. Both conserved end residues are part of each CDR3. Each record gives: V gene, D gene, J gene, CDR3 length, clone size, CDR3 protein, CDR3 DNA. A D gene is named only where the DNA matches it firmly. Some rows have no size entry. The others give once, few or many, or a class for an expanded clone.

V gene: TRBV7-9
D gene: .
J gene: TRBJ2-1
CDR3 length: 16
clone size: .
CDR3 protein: CASSFPQASYYNEQFF
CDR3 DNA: TGTGCCAGCAGCTTCCCACAGGCATCCTACTACAATGAGCAGTTCTTC

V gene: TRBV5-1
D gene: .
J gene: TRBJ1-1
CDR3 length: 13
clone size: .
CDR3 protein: CASSLGDYTEAFF
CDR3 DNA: TGCGCCAGCAGCTTAGGGGATTACACTGAAGCTTTCTTT

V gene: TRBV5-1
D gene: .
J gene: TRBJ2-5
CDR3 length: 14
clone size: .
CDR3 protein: CASSLPQGYETQYF
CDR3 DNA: TGCGCCAGCAGCTTGCCCCAGGGTTATGAGACCCAGTACTTC

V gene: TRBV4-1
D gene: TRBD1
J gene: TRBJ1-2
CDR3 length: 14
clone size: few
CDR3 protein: CASSRDRGGYGYTF
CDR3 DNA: TGCGCCAGCAGCCGGGACAGGGGTGGCTATGGCTACACCTTC

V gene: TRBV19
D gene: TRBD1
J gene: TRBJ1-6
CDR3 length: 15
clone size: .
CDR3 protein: CASRRPGQGNSPLHF
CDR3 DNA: TGTGCCAGTAGGAGACCGGGACAGGGTAATTCACCCCTCCACTTT

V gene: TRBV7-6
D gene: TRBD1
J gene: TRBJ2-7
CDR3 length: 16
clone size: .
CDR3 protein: CASSPRWKGAGYEQYF
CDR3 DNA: TGTGCCAGCAGCCCCCGCTGGAAGGGGGCTGGGTACGAGCAGTACTTC

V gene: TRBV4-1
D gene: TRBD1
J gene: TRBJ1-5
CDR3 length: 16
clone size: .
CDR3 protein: CASSHPGQGASRPQHF
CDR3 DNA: TGCGCCAGCAGCCACCCGGGACAGGGGGCTTCACGGCCCCAGCATTTT

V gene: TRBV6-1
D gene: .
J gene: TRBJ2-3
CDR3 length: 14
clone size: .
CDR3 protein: CASGSGSRTDTQYF
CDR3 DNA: TGTGCCAGCGGTTCCGGGTCGCGCACAGATACGCAGTATTTT

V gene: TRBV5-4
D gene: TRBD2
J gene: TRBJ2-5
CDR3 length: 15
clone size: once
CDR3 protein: CASSVEGLAGQTQYF
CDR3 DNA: TGTGCCAGCAGCGTGGAGGGACTAGCGGGGCAGACCCAGTACTTC

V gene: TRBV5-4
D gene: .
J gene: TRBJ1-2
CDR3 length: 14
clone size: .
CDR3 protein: CASKNRAENYGYTF
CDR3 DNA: TGTGCCAGCAAGAACAGGGCTGAGAACTATGGCTACACCTTC

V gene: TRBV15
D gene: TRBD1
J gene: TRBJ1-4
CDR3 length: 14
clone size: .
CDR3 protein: CATSRNGQGARLFF
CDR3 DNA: TGTGCCACCAGCAGAAACGGACAGGGGGCAAGACTGTTTTTT

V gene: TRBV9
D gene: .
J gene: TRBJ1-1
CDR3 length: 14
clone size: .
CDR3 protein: CASSVYVTGFEAFF
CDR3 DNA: TGTGCCAGCAGCGTATACGTTACAGGGTTTGAAGCTTTCTTT

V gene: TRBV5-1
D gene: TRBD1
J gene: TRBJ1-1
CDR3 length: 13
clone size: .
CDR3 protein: CASSLSGGTEAFF
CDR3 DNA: TGCGCCAGCAGCTTATCAGGGGGTACTGAAGCTTTCTTT

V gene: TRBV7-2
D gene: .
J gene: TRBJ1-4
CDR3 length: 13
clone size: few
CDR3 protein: CASSPAGPSELFF
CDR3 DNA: TGTGCCAGCAGCCCCGCGGGCCCTTCGGAACTGTTTTTT

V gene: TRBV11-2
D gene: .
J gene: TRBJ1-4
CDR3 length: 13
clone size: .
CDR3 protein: CASSTRESEKLFF
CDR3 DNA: TGTGCCAGCAGCACCCGGGAAAGTGAAAAACTGTTTTTT

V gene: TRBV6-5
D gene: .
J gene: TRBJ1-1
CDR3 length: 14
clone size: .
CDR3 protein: CASSEPGQNTEAFF
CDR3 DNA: TGTGCCAGCAGTGAACCGGGACAGAACACTGAAGCTTTCTTT

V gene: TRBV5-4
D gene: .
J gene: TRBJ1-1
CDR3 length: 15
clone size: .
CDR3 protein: CASSLGGRLGTEAFF
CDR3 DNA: TGTGCCAGCAGCTTGGGAGGGAGGTTGGGGACTGAAGCTTTCTTT

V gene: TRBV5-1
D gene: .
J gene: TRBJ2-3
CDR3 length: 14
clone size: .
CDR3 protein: CASHDSSGGDTQYF
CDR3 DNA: TGCGCCAGCCATGACTCGAGCGGAGGAGATACGCAGTATTTT

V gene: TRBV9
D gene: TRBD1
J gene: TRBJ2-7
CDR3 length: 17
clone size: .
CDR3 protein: CASSVETGGAPWDEQYF
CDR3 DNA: TGTGCCAGCAGCGTAGAAACAGGGGGCGCCCCTTGGGACGAGCAGTACTTC

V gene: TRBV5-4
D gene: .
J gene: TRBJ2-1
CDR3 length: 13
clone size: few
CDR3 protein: CASSRGFYNEQFF
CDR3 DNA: TGTGCCAGCAGCAGGGGGTTCTACAATGAGCAGTTCTTC

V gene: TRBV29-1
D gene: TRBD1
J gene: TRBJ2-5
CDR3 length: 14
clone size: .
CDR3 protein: CSAATGTGQETQYF
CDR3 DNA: TGCAGCGCAGCAACCGGGACAGGCCAAGAGACCCAGTACTTC

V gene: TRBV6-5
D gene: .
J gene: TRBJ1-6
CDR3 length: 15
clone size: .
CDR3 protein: CASTGLSSYNSPLHF
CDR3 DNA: TGTGCCAGCACGGGACTGAGCTCCTATAATTCACCCCTCCACTTT

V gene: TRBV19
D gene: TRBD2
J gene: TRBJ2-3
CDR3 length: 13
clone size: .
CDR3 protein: CASTGLATDTQYF
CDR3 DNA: TGTGCCAGTACAGGACTAGCCACAGATACGCAGTATTTT